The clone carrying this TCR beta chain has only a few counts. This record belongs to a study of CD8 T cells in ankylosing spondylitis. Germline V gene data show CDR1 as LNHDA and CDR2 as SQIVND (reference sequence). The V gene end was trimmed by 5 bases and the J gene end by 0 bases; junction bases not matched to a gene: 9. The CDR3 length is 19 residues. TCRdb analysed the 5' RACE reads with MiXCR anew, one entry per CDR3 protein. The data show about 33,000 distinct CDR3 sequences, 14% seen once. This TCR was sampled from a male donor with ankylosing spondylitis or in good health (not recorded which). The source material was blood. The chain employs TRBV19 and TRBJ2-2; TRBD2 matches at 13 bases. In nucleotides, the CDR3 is TGTGCCAGTAGTCGACGACTAGCGGGGGGCCTTGCGAACACCGGGGAGCTGTTTTTT. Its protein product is CASSRRLAGGLANTGELFF.